Below are 27 T cell receptor beta chains sequenced from a single sample in a study of blood T cell repertoires in COVID-19. TCRdb's table, derived via immunoSEQ multiplex PCR, lists solely in-frame clones and lacks some. The repertoire holds approximately 240,000 clones, with around 81% as singletons. The sequencing sample was made of peripheral blood. The receptors shown here come from a woman between 25 and 40 years old who had recovered from COVID-19.

The CDR3 nucleotides read TGTGCCACCAGTGATTCCCCAGGGGGCTATGGCTACACCTTC. Residues: CATSDSPGGYGYTF. This chain joins TRBV24-1 and TRBJ1-2; 7 nucleotides align to TRBD1. The V and J ends lost 2 bases and 4 bases, in that order; junction bases with no gene match: 3. The CDR3 covers 14 residues. From germline, CDR1 is KGHDR and CDR2 SFDVKD.

The rearrangement joins TRBV9 to TRBJ2-5; the D is unclear. With 3 bases removed from V and 2 bases from J, the gap between germline ends came to 11 bases. Germline V gene data show CDR1 as SGDLS and CDR2 as YYNGEE. The CDR3 length is 14 residues. CDR3 loop: CASSESPLQETQYF. The CDR3 DNA reads TGTGCCAGCAGCGAGAGTCCACTACAAGAGACCCAGTACTTC.

V usage is TRBV4-1 and J usage is TRBJ1-2; no definite D call. Germline V gene data show CDR1 as MGHRA and CDR2 as YSYEKL. V lost 6 bases and J 1 base, leaving 15 bases between the germline ends. This CDR3 is built from 15 residues. DNA of the CDR3: TGCGCCAGCAGTCCTGTGGAGGTTATTAACTATGGCTACACCTTC. Translating it yields CASSPVEVINYGYTF.

The V call is TRBV9, the J call TRBJ1-6; D gene unclear. Trimming pared 3 bases from V and 7 bases from J, leaving 8 bases between. The CDR3 runs to 13 residues. The germline CDR1 and CDR2 sequences are SGDLS and YYNGEE. In DNA form, the CDR3 reads TGTGCCAGCAGCGCCGGACTGAATTCACCCCTCCACTTT. It specifies CASSAGLNSPLHF. Based on the CDR3 plus reference TRBV9 and TRBJ1-6, the full variable domain is DSGVTQTPKHLITATGQRVTLRCSPRSGDLSVYWYQQSLDQGLQFLIQYYNGEERAKGNILERFSAQQFPDLHSELNLSSLELGDSALYFCASSAGLNSPLHFGNGTRLTVT.

This clone has just a few counts. The chain links TRBV27 to TRBJ2-3; 12 nucleotides align to TRBD2. CDR1 and CDR2 (germline): MNHEY, SMNVEV (reference sequence). The ends lost 5 bases at V and 5 bases at J; junction bases unmatched: 5. The CDR3 runs to 15 residues. This CDR3 is CASSVGLAGQDTQYF. The CDR3 DNA reads as TGTGCCAGCAGTGTTGGACTAGCGGGACAAGATACGCAGTATTTT.

This clone turned up a few times. This chain joins TRBV5-6 and TRBJ1-5, with D perhaps matching TRBD1 (5 bases). The CDR3 extends over 14 amino acids. V was shortened by 4 bases and J by 4 bases, with 12 bases between the two germline ends. The V gene's germline CDR1 is SGHDT and CDR2 YYEEEE. The CDR3, as DNA: TGTGCCAGCAGCCTCTGGGGGGGTAATCAGCCCCAGCATTTT. As protein: CASSLWGGNQPQHF.

The J gene is TRBJ2-1, the V gene TRBV28; TRBD2 might be the D (5 bases). Deletions cut 6 bases from V and 4 bases from J, with 13 bases between. The V gene's germline CDR1 is MDHEN and CDR2 SYDVKM. This CDR3 comprises 14 residues. The CDR3: CASRVYGNYNEQFF. DNA of the CDR3: TGTGCCAGCAGGGTATACGGGAATTACAATGAGCAGTTCTTC. Combining the CDR3 with reference TRBV28 and TRBJ2-1 gives the whole variable domain DVKVTQSSRYLVKRTGEKVFLECVQDMDHENMFWYRQDPGLGLRLIYFSYDVKMKEKGDIPEGYSVSREKKERFSLILESASTNQTSMYLCASRVYGNYNEQFFGPGTRLTVL.

The rearrangement joins TRBV2 to TRBJ2-7; 8 bases match TRBD2. J lost 3 bases, V lost 2 bases, and 12 bases had no gene match. Germline V gives CDR1 SNHLY, CDR2 FYNNEI. The CDR3 covers 17 residues. CDR3 amino acids: CASSEYASGRILYEQYF. As DNA, the CDR3 is TGTGCCAGCAGTGAATACGCAAGCGGGAGAATTCTCTACGAGCAGTACTTC.

CDR3 region: CASSFSGDRGRPFNTEAFF. The CDR3 DNA sequence: TGCGCCAGCAGCTTCTCAGGAGACAGGGGACGCCCCTTTAACACTGAAGCTTTCTTT. The chain joins TRBV5-1 to TRBJ1-1; 8 nucleotides align to TRBD1. CDR3 length equals 19 residues. Germline CDR1 is SGHRS and CDR2 is YFSETQ. The trim removed 2 bases at V and 2 bases at J, leaving 17 bases unmatched.

The chain uses TRBV4-1 and TRBJ1-6; D remains unclear. Germline lookup yields CDR1 MGHRA and CDR2 YSYEKL. This CDR3 has 17 amino acids. The V gene lost 1 base and the J gene lost 5 bases, with 15 bases spanning the gap. CDR3 loop: CASSQATRTDDNSPLHF. The CDR3 region has the DNA TGCGCCAGCAGCCAAGCAACGAGAACAGATGATAATTCACCCCTCCACTTT.

This chain links TRBV28 with TRBJ1-3; a weak D match, TRBD1 (6 bases). V gave up 4 bases and J gave up 0 bases, with 13 bases separating them. Germline V CDR1 and CDR2: MDHEN, SYDVKM. The CDR3 extends over 16 amino acids. The CDR3: CASSSADSVSGNTIYF. CDR3 DNA sequence: TGTGCCAGCAGTTCCGCGGACAGCGTCTCTGGAAACACCATATATTTT.

The chain is built from TRBV27 and TRBJ1-1; 12 nucleotides align to TRBD1. J gave up 2 bases and V 5 bases, and 6 bases lay outside the gene matches. This CDR3 has 16 amino acids. CDR1 is MNHEY, CDR2 SMNVEV, per germline (reference sequence). As DNA, the CDR3 is TGTGCCAGCAGTAGGGACAGGGGGCTGGTAAACACTGAAGCTTTCTTT. Protein: CASSRDRGLVNTEAFF.

J is TRBJ1-4 and V is TRBV6-5; 7 bases map to TRBD1. The CDR3 runs to 15 residues. The germline V gene has CDR1 MNHEY and CDR2 SVGAGI. Trimming at V came to 6 bases and at J to 4 bases, leaving 8 bases not matched to a gene. The CDR3 here is CASSGETGSNEKLFF. Written as DNA, the CDR3 is TGTGCCAGCAGCGGAGAGACAGGGAGTAATGAAAAACTGTTTTTT.

This clone is a singleton in its sample. V gene TRBV6-5 combines with J gene TRBJ2-2; a possible D gene is TRBD1 (5 bases). Trimming stripped 0 bases from V and 2 bases from J, with 7 bases between. This CDR3 region has 15 residues. Germline CDR1 reads MNHEY; CDR2 reads SVGAGI. The CDR3 sequence: CASSYSTANTGELFF. The CDR3 bases are TGTGCCAGCAGTTACTCGACAGCTAACACCGGGGAGCTGTTTTTT.

In its sample, this clone was seen a few times. The chain joins TRBV11-2 to TRBJ2-7; TRBD1 agrees at 8 bases. CDR1 SGHAT and CDR2 FQNNGV come from the germline V gene. The V gene end was trimmed by 6 bases and the J gene end by 6 bases; junction bases not matched to a gene: 10. The CDR3 consists of 14 residues. CDR3 protein: CASSRVGTGTEQYF. The CDR3 DNA follows: TGTGCCAGCAGTCGAGTGGGGACAGGAACCGAGCAGTACTTC.

This clone occurred a few times. J is TRBJ2-7 and V is TRBV5-1, with 12 bases identical to TRBD1. The CDR3 contains 16 residues. The V segment lost 4 bases and the J segment 4 bases; nucleotides outside the gene matches: 9. From germline, CDR1 is SGHRS and CDR2 YFSETQ. DNA of the CDR3: TGCGCCAGCAGCCAAGCCGGGACAGGGGGCGTATACGAGCAGTACTTC. It yields the protein CASSQAGTGGVYEQYF. The whole variable domain, remainder taken from reference TRBV5-1 and TRBJ2-7, is KAGVTQTPRYLIKTRGQQVTLSCSPISGHRSVSWYQQTPGQGLQFLFEYFSETQRNKGNFPGRFSGRQFSNSRSEMNVSTLELGDSALYLCASSQAGTGGVYEQYFGPGTRLTVT.

The J gene is TRBJ2-7, the V gene TRBV27; TRBD1 might be the D (5 bases). The germline CDR1 and CDR2 sequences are MNHEY and SMNVEV (reference sequence). This CDR3 is 13 amino acids long. V gave up 4 bases and J gave up 1 base, with 8 bases separating them. The CDR3 region is CASSSTGSYEQYF. The CDR3 nucleotides are TGTGCCAGCAGTTCCACAGGTTCCTACGAGCAGTACTTC.

This clone was found a few times. The chain uses TRBV28 and TRBJ2-7; D is unclear. The germline V gene has CDR1 MDHEN and CDR2 SYDVKM. Trimming took 3 bases from V and 0 from J, leaving 12 bases between them. The CDR3 spans 15 residues. The DNA of the CDR3 is TGTGCCAGCAGTTTGCGGCGACTCGCCTCCTACGAGCAGTACTTC. Translation gives CASSLRRLASYEQYF.

This CDR3 is CAWSALAGVGDTQYF. The CDR3 nucleotides read TGTGCCTGGAGCGCACTAGCGGGAGTGGGAGATACGCAGTATTTT. V is TRBV30 and J is TRBJ2-3; 11 bases are a match to TRBD2. The CDR3 consists of 15 residues. J was trimmed by 5 bases and V by 3 bases; bases with no gene match: 7. The germline gives CDR1 GTSNPN, CDR2 SVGIG (reference sequence).

This clone came up a few times. The chain carries TRBV6-5 and TRBJ2-7; D is possibly TRBD2 (6 bases). Trimming removed 4 bases at V and 5 bases at J, with 12 bases between. The CDR3 runs 13 residues. The germline gives CDR1 MNHEY, CDR2 SVGAGI. CDR3 DNA sequence: TGTGCCAGCAGTTCCCGGGAGCCACACGAGCAGTACTTC. This gives the protein CASSSREPHEQYF.

The count of this clone is one. This chain uses TRBV5-1 with TRBJ2-1; the D is unclear. CDR1 is SGHRS, CDR2 YFSETQ, per germline. CDR3 length equals 16 residues. V lost 4 bases, J lost 0 bases, and 14 bases lay in between. The CDR3 here is CASSMNGEPSYNEQFF. CDR3 in DNA: TGCGCCAGCAGCATGAACGGTGAACCCTCCTACAATGAGCAGTTCTTC.

The chain carries TRBV5-1 and TRBJ2-1, with 7 bases aligning to TRBD2. This CDR3 spans 15 amino acids. CDR1 SGHRS and CDR2 YFSETQ come from the germline V gene. V was clipped by 0 bases and J by 7 bases; unmatched bases: 7. CDR3 region: CASSLALVGRNEQFF. For the CDR3, the DNA is TGCGCCAGCAGCTTGGCCCTCGTCGGGAGGAATGAGCAGTTCTTC.

The chain carries TRBV7-3 and TRBJ2-1; 7 bases match TRBD2. This CDR3 comprises 15 residues. Trimming took 4 bases from V and 3 from J; bases not matched to a gene: 6. The germline CDR1 and CDR2 sequences are SGHTA and FQGTGA. The CDR3 DNA follows: TGTGCCAGCAGCTCTATAGCGGGTTACTACAATGAGCAGTTCTTC. It codes for CASSSIAGYYNEQFF.

This chain links TRBV6-5 with TRBJ1-1; 8 bases align to TRBD1. The V gene end was trimmed by 0 bases and the J gene end by 4 bases; junction bases not matched to a gene: 7. Per the germline V gene, CDR1 is MNHEY and CDR2 is SVGAGI. The CDR3 is made up of 16 amino acids. CDR3 in DNA: TGTGCCAGCAGTTACTCGACGCAGGGGGCGCGCACTGAAGCTTTCTTT. This translates into CASSYSTQGARTEAFF.

The chain recombines TRBV14 with TRBJ1-2; the D gene is possibly TRBD1 (6 bases). Trimming stripped 4 bases from V and 6 bases from J, with 9 bases between. This CDR3 is 12 amino acids long. Germline V lookup: CDR1 SGHDN, CDR2 FVKESK. CDR3 in DNA: TGTGCCAGCAGCCCTCACAGGGATGGCTACACCTTC. Translating gives CASSPHRDGYTF.

V gene TRBV21-1 combines with J gene TRBJ1-6. TRBV21-1 is deemed a pseudogene. The CDR3 extends over 17 amino acids. The CDR3 DNA reads TGTGCCAGCAGCAAAGTTCGGGTCCCCTCTTCTCATTCACCCCTCCACTTT. Its translation is CASSKVRVPSSHSPLHF.

This chain links TRBV3-1 (or the pseudogene TRBV3-2) with TRBJ2-7, with a weak D call TRBD2 (6 bases). Germline CDR1 reads LGHDT; CDR2 reads YNNKEL (reference sequence). Trimming cost V 2 bases and J 5 bases, with 19 bases left between them. The CDR3 runs to 16 residues. CDR3 in DNA: TGTGCCAGCAGCCAAACGGAAACGGGAGTGGAGGACGAGCAGTACTTC. Its protein product is CASSQTETGVEDEQYF.